This TCR beta chain was obtained from a study of T cells in Graves' hyperthyroidism and ophthalmopathy. V was pared by 7 bases and J by 0 bases, with 22 bases between. From germline, CDR1 is SGHVS and CDR2 FQNEAQ. This CDR3 has 18 residues. RNA transcripts gave rise to amplified TCR beta CDR3 regions. Using the HTBI primer set, a first-round RT-PCR was run on the TCR CDR3. TCRdb called the multiplex PCR reads again in MiXCR, with one record for every CDR3 protein. The data hold fewer than 650,000 distinct CDR3 sequences, with approximately 15% observed a single time. This clonotype was observed many times.

V and J are TRBV7-8 and TRBJ1-3, with D unclear. Specimen: blood. This TCR derives from a woman under 40 with Graves' hyperthyroidism that later progressed to Graves' ophthalmopathy. Written as DNA, the CDR3 is TGTGCCAGCACCCAAGAACGGTTTCCGAGGAACTCTGGAAACACCATATATTTT. Its protein is CASTQERFPRNSGNTIYF.